The clone carrying this T cell receptor beta chain was observed a few times. What it recognizes is unknown. The read falls 3 residues short of the CDR3 end, and the missing part is taken from the germline J gene. The data derive from a study of T cell clonality in common variable immunodeficiency. Study-wide points: Shared TCRbeta clones were fewer between CVID subjects than controls. Reportedly, TCR beta sequences from common variable immunodeficiency showed fewer deletions and N-nucleotide insertions. Authors noted CVID clonality's cause needs subpopulation repertoire sequencing.

The table came from immunoSEQ multiplex PCR; TCRdb's copy has only in-frame clones and leaves some out. The sample yields roughly 7,300 clones, without any singletons. The CDR3 totals 15 residues. The V gene end was trimmed by 7 bases and the J gene end by 5 bases; junction bases not matched to a gene: 13. Germline V gene sequence: CDR1 MNHEY, CDR2 SVGEGT. CVID meant reduced serum IgG, IgA and/or IgM plus specific antibody deficiency. Heparinized whole blood, about 5 to 8.5 ml, came from each donor. This clonotype was obtained from a human donor with common variable immunodeficiency. The sequenced sample was peripheral blood mononuclear cells. This chain uses TRBV6-2 or TRBV6-3 with TRBJ2-7; 8 bases map to TRBD2. The CDR3 spells CASIGTGGAVHEQYF. The part of the CDR3 DNA that was read is TGTGCCAGCATAGGAACGGGAGGGGCCGTCCACGAG.